This T cell receptor (beta chain) was observed in a study of blood T cell repertoires in COVID-19. On the study more broadly: The study drew acute and convalescent COVID-19 samples from the United States, Italy and Spain. Nucleic acid was either cDNA or gDNA, and it came from T cells, B-cell-depleted T cells, or PBMCs.

CDR1 MNHEY and CDR2 SVGEGT come from the germline V gene. CDR3 size: 16 residues. Trimming removed 6 bases from V and 4 bases from J, with 22 bases in between. Sequencing was performed with immunoSEQ multiplex PCR; in TCRdb, only in-frame clones are kept and a portion is missing. The data hold tens of thousands of clones, with 85% to 90% observed a single time. The TCR originated in a woman over 75 with active COVID-19. The chain has TRBV6-2 or TRBV6-3 and TRBJ2-7; D might be TRBD1 (6 bases). Material: peripheral blood. The CDR3 sequence is CASSSWGQRLSYEQYF. CDR3 DNA sequence: TGTGCCAGCAGCTCATGGGGGCAGCGGCTCTCTTACGAGCAGTACTTC.